The 18 T cell receptor beta chains listed next were all sequenced from one sample in a study of blood T cell repertoires in COVID-19. Libraries were prepared by immunoSEQ multiplex PCR; TCRdb keeps only in-frame clonotypes and omits some of them. The top ten clones hold 2.2% of a sample with hundreds of thousands of clones, about 90% of them seen once. Material: peripheral blood. These receptors came from a woman between 50 and 59 years old who had recovered from COVID-19.

The genes are TRBV6-4 and TRBJ1-5; perhaps TRBD1 as D (6 bases). The V end was cut by 6 bases, the J end by 6 bases, with 12 bases between. The CDR3 sequence is 13 residues long. Germline values: CDR1 MRHNA, CDR2 SNTAGT. The CDR3 coding sequence is TGTGCCAGCAGCCCAGAACAGGGTCAGCCCCAGCATTTT. This gives the protein CASSPEQGQPQHF.

This chain links TRBV5-1 with TRBJ1-6; D is unresolved. CDR1 SGHRS and CDR2 YFSETQ come from the germline V gene. The V and J ends lost 0 bases and 8 bases respectively, with 9 bases between them. CDR3 length equals 14 residues. Here the CDR3 reads CASSLVQRDSPLHF. The CDR3, as DNA: TGCGCCAGCAGCTTGGTTCAGCGGGATTCACCCCTCCACTTT.

J is TRBJ2-7 and V is TRBV18; D may be TRBD2 (5 bases). V lost 2 bases to trimming and J lost 3 bases, with 11 bases between them. The CDR3 is 14 residues long. Looked up from germline, CDR1 is KGHSH and CDR2 is LQKENI. The CDR3 coding sequence is TGTGCCAGCTCACCAGGATTTGGACTCTACGAGCAGTACTTC. Its protein product is CASSPGFGLYEQYF.

The gene calls are TRBV24-1 and TRBJ2-7; D unresolved. The CDR3 totals 13 residues. Germline CDR1 KGHDR, CDR2 SFDVKD. V was cut by 4 bases and J by 2 bases, with 8 bases left in between. The CDR3 spells CATSEPDTYEQYF. As DNA, the CDR3 is TGTGCCACCAGTGAGCCAGACACCTACGAGCAGTACTTC.

The chain links TRBV6-5 to TRBJ1-5, with 7 bases that match TRBD1. Germline loops: CDR1 MNHEY, CDR2 SVGAGI. The CDR3 totals 13 residues. The junction had 5 bases not matched to a gene; V was cut back by 6 bases and J by 6 bases. The CDR3 DNA sequence: TGTGCCAGCAGAGGGGCAGGGGGTCAGCCCCAGCATTTT. Its translation: CASRGAGGQPQHF.

The chain uses TRBV7-6 and TRBJ1-3, with TRBD1 identical over 7 bases. This CDR3 has 17 amino acids. V shed 2 bases, J shed 0 bases, and the junction held 7 bases outside the gene matches. In germline, CDR1 is SGHVS, CDR2 FNYEAQ. CDR3 in DNA: TGTGCCAGCAGCTTAATGGGGGACAGTACCTCTGGAAACACCATATATTTT. This gives the protein CASSLMGDSTSGNTIYF.

The gene calls are TRBV29-1 and TRBJ2-7; 7 bases line up with TRBD2. Germline loops: CDR1 SQVTM, CDR2 ANQGSEA. This CDR3 region has 13 residues. V lost 4 bases, J lost 6 bases, and 9 bases stayed unmatched. The CDR3 bases are TGCAGCGTTGTGGCGAGCGGGGTTCGCGAGCAGTACTTC. Encoded protein: CSVVASGVREQYF.

This clone occurred a few times. The J gene is TRBJ2-1, the V gene TRBV5-1; 7 bases align to TRBD1. Losses at the gene ends were 4 bases for V and 1 base for J; bases not matched to a gene: 5. The CDR3 contains 15 residues. Looked up from germline, CDR1 is SGHRS and CDR2 is YFSETQ. The DNA for the CDR3 is TGCGCCAGCAGCCCATCACAGGGGTCCTACAATGAGCAGTTCTTC. Protein sequence: CASSPSQGSYNEQFF. The variable domain in full, with the rest retrieved from reference TRBV5-1 and TRBJ2-1, is KAGVTQTPRYLIKTRGQQVTLSCSPISGHRSVSWYQQTPGQGLQFLFEYFSETQRNKGNFPGRFSGRQFSNSRSEMNVSTLELGDSALYLCASSPSQGSYNEQFFGPGTRLTVL.

This clone appeared a single time. CDR3 nucleotide sequence: TGTGCCAGCAGTTTAACGACAGTACCGAACACTGAAGCTTTCTTT. As protein: CASSLTTVPNTEAFF. The J gene is TRBJ1-1, the V gene TRBV28; possible D gene TRBD1, 5 bases. The V gene lost 2 bases and the J gene lost 1 base, with 11 bases spanning the gap. The germline V gene encodes CDR1 MDHEN and CDR2 SYDVKM. There are 15 residues in the CDR3.

This sequence joins TRBV3-1 (or the pseudogene TRBV3-2) and TRBJ2-6; TRBD1 might be the D (5 bases). V lost 3 bases, J lost 0 bases, and 9 bases lay in between. The germline V gene has CDR1 LGHDT and CDR2 YNNKEL (reference sequence). The CDR3 is 16 amino acids. Here the CDR3 reads CASSHGAYSGANVLTF. The CDR3 DNA reads as TGTGCCAGCAGCCATGGGGCTTACTCTGGGGCCAACGTCCTGACTTTC.

The chain recombines TRBV6-5 with TRBJ1-1, with TRBD1 identical over 10 bases. This CDR3 has 14 amino acids. The junction had 4 bases not matched to a gene; V was cut back by 6 bases and J by 3 bases. The germline V gene has CDR1 MNHEY and CDR2 SVGAGI. CDR3 sequence: CASRLTGGYTEAFF. In nucleotides, the CDR3 is TGTGCCAGCAGATTGACAGGGGGCTACACTGAAGCTTTCTTT.

The V call is TRBV19, the J call TRBJ2-3; D is ambiguous. V was shortened by 8 bases and J by 2 bases, with 8 bases between the two germline ends. This CDR3 has 12 amino acids. Germline V lookup: CDR1 LNHDA, CDR2 SQIVND (reference sequence). The CDR3 here is CASGLNTDTQYF. The DNA of the CDR3 is TGTGCCAGTGGCCTTAACACAGATACGCAGTATTTT.

This sequence joins TRBV11-2 and TRBJ1-4; 9 bases fit TRBD1. CDR1 SGHAT and CDR2 FQNNGV come from the germline V gene. V lost 4 bases and J lost 3; bases outside the gene matches: 15. This CDR3 region has 19 residues. The CDR3 loop reads CASSSGGTGLISPNEKLFF. The CDR3 nucleotides read TGTGCCAGCAGCTCTGGGGGGACAGGGTTGATCTCTCCTAATGAAAAACTGTTTTTT.

The rearrangement joins TRBV9 to TRBJ2-7, with a possible D match to TRBD1 (5 bases). V shed 5 bases and J shed 2 bases, with 14 bases lying between them. Germline V gives CDR1 SGDLS, CDR2 YYNGEE. CDR3 length: 14 residues. CDR3 DNA sequence: TGTGCCAGCAGTAATCCGGACAATCCCTACGAGCAGTACTTC. The encoded protein is CASSNPDNPYEQYF.

This chain connects TRBV6-5 to TRBJ2-1, with D possibly being TRBD1 (6 bases). The CDR3 spans 15 residues. Between the trimmed V and J ends, which lost 4 bases and 0 bases, there was a span of 10 bases. Germline-derived CDR1 and CDR2 are MNHEY and SVGAGI. The CDR3 DNA reads as TGTGCCAGCAGTTTTACAGGGATCTCCTACAATGAGCAGTTCTTC. Encoded protein: CASSFTGISYNEQFF.

The genes are TRBV9 and TRBJ1-1, with 12 bases identical to TRBD1. CDR3 length equals 15 residues. Germline CDR1 reads SGDLS; CDR2 reads YYNGEE. The junction had 8 bases not matched to a gene; V was cut back by 0 bases and J by 11 bases. Written as DNA, the CDR3 is TGTGCCAGCAGCGTAGTCCCGGGACAGGGGGCGCGGGCTTTCTTT. Translated: CASSVVPGQGARAFF.

The genes are TRBV9 and TRBJ1-1; 8 bases match TRBD1. CDR3 length: 13 amino acids. Germline V CDR1 and CDR2: SGDLS, YYNGEE. Trimming at V came to 2 bases and at J to 7 bases, leaving 4 bases not matched to a gene. The CDR3 DNA reads as TGTGCCAGCAGCGTGACAGGGGACCTTGAAGCTTTCTTT. Amino acids: CASSVTGDLEAFF.

The rearrangement joins TRBV30 to TRBJ1-2, with 9 bases fitting TRBD1. The CDR3 is 14 residues long. CDR1 and CDR2 from the germline V gene are GTSNPN and SVGIG (reference sequence). The V and J ends lost 3 bases and 7 bases, in that order; junction bases with no gene match: 9. The CDR3 loop reads CAWRADTGGRGYTF. CDR3 nucleotide sequence: TGTGCCTGGAGGGCAGACACAGGGGGCCGTGGCTACACCTTC.